This T cell receptor beta chain derives from a study of T cells expressing NK-cell markers. TCRdb re-called the 5' RACE reads and shows each CDR3 protein once, DNA omitted. The sample has around 8,000 distinct CDR3 sequences. The CDR3 is 14 residues long. From germline, CDR1 is GTSNPN and CDR2 SVGIG (reference sequence). Study-wide results and caveats: Several donors likewise had their CD3+CD56-NKG2C+ fraction led by these clonotypes. In roughly 6 donors, dominant CD3+CD56+NKG2C+ clones formed roughly 1.0-7.0% of CD8+ cells.

For this clonotype: Antigen: not known.

Sequenced material: blood T cells: a sorted CD56 or NKG2C T cell subset, CD4+ or CD8+ T cells, or bulk PBMC T cells (not recorded which). This TCR came from a man between 18 and 29 years old in good health. This chain connects TRBV30 to TRBJ2-1; TCRdb lists TRBD2, though no DNA is available to test this call. The CDR3 here is CAWSGAGAGNEQFF. The full variable domain, with the rest looked up from reference TRBV30 and TRBJ2-1, is SQTIHQWPATLVQPVGSPLSLECTVEGTSNPNLYWYRQAAGRGLQLLFYSVGIGQISSEVPQNLSASRPQDRQFILSSKKLLLSDSGFYLCAWSGAGAGNEQFFGPGTRLTVL.